This T cell receptor (beta chain) is from a study of graft-versus-host responses after intestinal transplantation. Turning to the study itself: Recipients were given multivisceral, liver-intestinal, or isolated intestinal transplants. All of the recipients had induction that used anti-thymocyte globulin, then tacrolimus and steroids for about 3 years.

The repertoire was sequenced with immunoSEQ multiplex PCR; TCRdb's copy has only in-frame clones and lacks some. This sample has over 70,000 clones; around 91% occur once, and the top ten carry approximately 4.1%. Overall study results and limits: In recipient marrow, GvH clones were found, and some appeared first in ileum or blood. Circulating GvH clones peaking coincided with falling HvG clones soon after transplant.

On this clone: The target antigen is unknown.

Germline V lookup: CDR1 SGHRS, CDR2 YFSETQ. CDR3 length: 16 amino acids. V lost 4 bases, J lost 0 bases, and 16 bases lay in between. This clonotype was sampled from a human donor who was the organ donor for an intestinal transplant. The gene calls are TRBV5-1 and TRBJ1-1; D possibly corresponds to TRBD1 (5 bases). The sample consisted of unstimulated CD8+ T cells sorted from spleen or lymph node cells, taken before transplant. CDR3 protein: CASSPRDWAMNTEAFF. CDR3 DNA sequence: TGCGCCAGCAGCCCCCGGGACTGGGCCATGAACACTGAAGCTTTCTTT.